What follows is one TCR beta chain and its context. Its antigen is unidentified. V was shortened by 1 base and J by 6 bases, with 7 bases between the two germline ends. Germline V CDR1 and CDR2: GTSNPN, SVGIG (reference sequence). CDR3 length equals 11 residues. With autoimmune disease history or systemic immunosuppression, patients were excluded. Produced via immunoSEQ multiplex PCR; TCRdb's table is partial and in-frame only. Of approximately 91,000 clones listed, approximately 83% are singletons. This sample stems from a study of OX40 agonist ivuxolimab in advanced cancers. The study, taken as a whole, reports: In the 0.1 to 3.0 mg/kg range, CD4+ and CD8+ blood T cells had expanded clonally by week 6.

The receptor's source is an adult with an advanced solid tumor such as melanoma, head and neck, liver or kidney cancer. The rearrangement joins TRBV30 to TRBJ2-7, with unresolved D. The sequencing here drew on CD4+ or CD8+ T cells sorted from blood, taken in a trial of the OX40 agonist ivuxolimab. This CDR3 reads CAWSDRAEQYF. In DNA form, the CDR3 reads TGTGCCTGGAGTGATCGGGCCGAGCAGTACTTC.